This TCR beta chain was found in a study of blood T cell repertoires in COVID-19. Study as a whole: Material from acute and convalescent COVID-19 was sourced from the United States, Italy and Spain. In each case, the material was cDNA or gDNA derived from T cells, B-cell-depleted T cells, or PBMCs.

TCRdb's table, derived via immunoSEQ multiplex PCR, lists solely in-frame clones and lacks some. The sample shows 200,000 to 250,000 clones, 65% to 90% of them seen only once. Material for sequencing was peripheral blood. The sequence derives from a human donor in a cohort sampled during active COVID-19.

The CDR3 DNA reads TGTGCCAGCAGCGTTACAGGGTGGTACGAGCAGTACTTC. It yields the protein CASSVTGWYEQYF. The rearrangement joins TRBV11-2 to TRBJ2-7, with D possibly being TRBD1 (6 bases). CDR1 and CDR2 (germline): SGHAT, FQNNGV. The CDR3 consists of 13 residues. The V end was cut by 5 bases, the J end by 4 bases, with 12 bases between. Supplemented by reference TRBV11-2 and TRBJ2-7, the full variable domain reads EAGVAQSPRYKIIEKRQSVAFWCNPISGHATLYWYQQILGQGPKLLIQFQNNGVVDDSQLPKDRFSAERLKGVDSTLKIQPAKLEDSAVYLCASSVTGWYEQYFGPGTRLTVT.